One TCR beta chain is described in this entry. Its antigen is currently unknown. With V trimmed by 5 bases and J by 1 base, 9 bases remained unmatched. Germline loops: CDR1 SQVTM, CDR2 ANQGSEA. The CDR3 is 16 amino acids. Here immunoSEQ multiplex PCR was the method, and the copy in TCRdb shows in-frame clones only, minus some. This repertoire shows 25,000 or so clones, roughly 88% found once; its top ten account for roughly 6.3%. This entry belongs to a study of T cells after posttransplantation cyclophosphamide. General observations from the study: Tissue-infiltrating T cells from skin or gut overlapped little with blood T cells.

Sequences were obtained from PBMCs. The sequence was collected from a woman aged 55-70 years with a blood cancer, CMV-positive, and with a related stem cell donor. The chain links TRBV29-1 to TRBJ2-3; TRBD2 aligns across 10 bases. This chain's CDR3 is CSVSLRGTSGTDTQYF. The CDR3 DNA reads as TGCAGCGTTTCCCTGAGGGGGACTAGCGGCACAGATACGCAGTATTTT.